Each of the 11 T cell receptor beta chains below was sequenced from the same sample in a study of blood T cells in healthy people across ages. A second PCR of roughly 6 to 12 cycles used a sample-barcoded 5' primer and a J-beta primer mix. TCRdb redid the calling of the 5' RACE reads with MiXCR, one entry per CDR3 protein. The sample holds about 1.4 million distinct CDR3 sequences, 45% to 70% seen once. The sequenced sample consisted of blood. The source is a man younger than 35 in good health.

The chain links TRBV11-2 to TRBJ1-4; 7 nucleotides agree with TRBD1. The V and J ends lost 4 bases and 4 bases, in that order; junction bases with no gene match: 9. The CDR3 has 16 residues. Germline CDR1 and CDR2: SGHAT and FQNNGV. CDR3 loop: CASSSWGTAVNEKLFF. The CDR3 DNA sequence: TGTGCCAGCAGCTCGTGGGGGACAGCCGTTAATGAAAAACTGTTTTTT. Drawing the rest from reference TRBV11-2 and TRBJ1-4, the complete variable domain is EAGVAQSPRYKIIEKRQSVAFWCNPISGHATLYWYQQILGQGPKLLIQFQNNGVVDDSQLPKDRFSAERLKGVDSTLKIQPAKLEDSAVYLCASSSWGTAVNEKLFFGSGTQLSVL.

The chain employs TRBV10-3 and TRBJ2-7, with 7 bases that match TRBD2. After removal of 10 bases from V and 6 bases from J, the junction contained 15 bases not matched to a gene. This CDR3 spans 14 amino acids. The germline CDR1 and CDR2 sequences are ENHRY and SYGVKD. Here the CDR3 DNA reads TGTGCCACCACGCCGGAGGCGGGAGCGGGCGAGCAGTACTTC. Encoded protein: CATTPEAGAGEQYF.

This sequence joins TRBV12-3 or TRBV12-4 and TRBJ2-3; the match to TRBD2 covers 8 bases. The CDR3 runs to 15 residues. With 6 bases clipped from V and 0 bases from J, the junction kept 5 bases outside the gene matches. The CDR3 coding sequence is TGTGCCAGCAGATTAAGCGGGGGTAGCACAGATACGCAGTATTTT. It encodes CASRLSGGSTDTQYF.

The V gene is TRBV15, the J gene TRBJ1-4; 8 nucleotides align to TRBD1. The germline CDR1 and CDR2 sequences are LNHNV and YYDKDF (reference sequence). Trimming cost V 0 bases and J 7 bases; bases outside gene matches: 4. This CDR3 spans 15 amino acids. The CDR3 coding sequence is TGTGCCACCAGCAGAGACAGGGGGCGGAGTGAAAAACTGTTTTTT. The encoded protein is CATSRDRGRSEKLFF.

To note about this clonotype: The conserved phenylalanine or tryptophan is not found at the CDR3 terminus, so this likely reflects a read error. The chain employs TRBV10-3 and TRBJ2-1, with 8 bases aligning to TRBD2. From germline, CDR1 is ENHRY and CDR2 SYGVKD. The CDR3 totals 15 residues. The V segment lost 11 bases and the J segment 8 bases; nucleotides outside the gene matches: 17. CDR3 coding DNA: TGTGCCTCGAACGGGGCCTACGGGAGGGCTGATGAGCAGTTCCTC. Protein: CASNGAYGRADEQFL.

This clonotype was detected only a few times. The rearrangement uses TRBV9 and TRBJ2-3; no firm D call. Per germline, CDR1 SGDLS and CDR2 YYNGEE. This CDR3 comprises 12 residues. Trimming cost V 4 bases and J 4 bases, with 7 bases left between them. The CDR3 reads CASSPFADTQYF. As DNA, the CDR3 is TGTGCCAGCAGCCCCTTCGCAGATACGCAGTATTTT. Looking up the rest from reference TRBV9 and TRBJ2-3 gives the full variable domain: DSGVTQTPKHLITATGQRVTLRCSPRSGDLSVYWYQQSLDQGLQFLIQYYNGEERAKGNILERFSAQQFPDLHSELNLSSLELGDSALYFCASSPFADTQYFGPGTRLTVL.

On this clonotype: A much larger clone differs from this one at a single base, so this may be a read error. This chain uses TRBV20-1 with TRBJ2-7; D possibly corresponds to TRBD1 (6 bases). V lost 1 base and J 6 bases, leaving 16 bases between the germline ends. Germline loops: CDR1 DFQATT, CDR2 SNEGSKA (reference sequence). CDR3 length: 14 residues. The CDR3, as DNA: TGCAGTGCTAGAGTACCGGGACACCCTATCGAGCAGTACTTC. Translation gives CSARVPGHPIEQYF.

The rearrangement uses TRBV4-3 and TRBJ1-2; D is perhaps TRBD1 (5 bases). Trimming left V 4 bases short and J 2 bases short, with 14 bases between. Germline V gene sequence: CDR1 LGHNA, CDR2 YSLEER. This CDR3 is 15 amino acids long. The CDR3 reads CASSPMGPANYGYTF. In DNA form, the CDR3 reads TGCGCCAGCAGCCCAATGGGACCGGCGAACTATGGCTACACCTTC.

This clonotype has a handful of counts. The rearrangement links TRBV29-1 to TRBJ2-4; 7 bases map to TRBD1. Germline CDR1 and CDR2: SQVTM and ANQGSEA. Unmatched junction bases numbered 9, after V lost 3 bases and J lost 7 bases. The CDR3 contains 14 residues. CDR3 residues: CSVDGQESGNIQYF. The CDR3 coding sequence is TGCAGCGTTGACGGACAGGAGTCGGGCAACATTCAGTACTTC.

This rearrangement joins TRBV28 to TRBJ1-5, with D possibly being TRBD1 (5 bases). Germline lookup yields CDR1 MDHEN and CDR2 SYDVKM. The V gene lost 2 bases and the J gene lost 5 bases, with 10 bases spanning the gap. This CDR3 has 14 amino acids. This CDR3 reads CASSLAGQYQPQHF. CDR3 nucleotide sequence: TGTGCCAGCAGTTTAGCAGGGCAGTATCAGCCCCAGCATTTT.

The V and J genes are TRBV7-9 and TRBJ2-7; TRBD1 might be the D (5 bases). V was cut by 8 bases and J by 1 base, with 15 bases left in between. Germline V CDR1 and CDR2: SEHNR, FQNEAQ (reference sequence). This CDR3 has 14 amino acids. The CDR3 nucleotides are TGTGCCAGCGGCACTCCATCAGGGTCCTACGAGCAGTACTTC. It is translated as CASGTPSGSYEQYF.